This TCR beta chain stems from a study of T cell responses to AZD1222 COVID-19 vaccine. Study findings and constraints: The study found vaccine-associated CD4 TCRs spanning spike, dominant at 160-218 and 743-854. Nearly half of spike-specific TCRs reportedly go after variant regions that carry no mutations. There were mostly white British donors and more females than males, and clonal diversity was possibly underestimated.

CDR1 is ENHRY and CDR2 is SYGVKD in the germline V gene. V lost 2 bases to trimming and J lost 4 bases; unmatched junction nucleotides: 8. The CDR3 has 17 residues. Concerning this clone itself: Its antigen is unidentified.

TCRdb's copy holds only in-frame clones and misses some; the assay was immunoSEQ multiplex PCR. This table holds about 140,000 clones, approximately 86% found once. Sample: peripheral blood, taken 28 days after the second dose of the MenACWY control vaccine. The chain joins TRBV10-3 to TRBJ2-3; 11 bases line up with TRBD2. This TCR was sampled from an adult who received the MenACWY meningococcal vaccine as a control. CDR3 region: CAISEGTSGKGADTQYF. Written as DNA, the CDR3 is TGTGCCATCAGTGAGGGGACTAGCGGTAAGGGGGCAGATACGCAGTATTTT.